These T cell receptor beta chains were read from a single sample in a study of Ad26.COV2.S vaccination and SARS-CoV-2 variants. Profiling relied on immunoSEQ multiplex PCR, and the TCRdb table lists in-frame clones only, not all of them. The repertoire holds some 400,000 clones, with approximately 90% as singletons. Sequenced material: peripheral blood, taken in a trial of Ad26.COV2.S vaccine versus placebo. The receptors were sampled from a person aged 18-65 years who received the Ad26.COV2.S COVID-19 vaccine or a placebo. Both conserved end residues are part of each CDR3. The order of the fields is D gene, clone size, J gene, V gene, CDR3 DNA, CDR3 protein. A D gene is named only where the DNA matches it firmly. The size of a clone is reported for some rows only, either as once, few or many, or as a class for expanded clones.

D gene: TRBD1
clone size: -
J gene: TRBJ1-2
V gene: TRBV5-1
CDR3 DNA: TGCGCCAGCAGCTTGGAGTGGGACAGTAACTATGGCTACACCTTC
CDR3 protein: CASSLEWDSNYGYTF

D gene: -
clone size: -
J gene: TRBJ2-5
V gene: TRBV7-9
CDR3 DNA: TGTGCCAGCAGCTTGGGAAGAGAGACCCAGTACTTC
CDR3 protein: CASSLGRETQYF

D gene: -
clone size: -
J gene: TRBJ2-1
V gene: TRBV19
CDR3 DNA: TGTGCCAGTAGTCAATACAGGGGAGGGGAGCAGTTCTTC
CDR3 protein: CASSQYRGGEQFF

D gene: TRBD2
clone size: -
J gene: TRBJ2-7
V gene: TRBV6-5
CDR3 DNA: TGTGCCACCATGGAGGGAGGGGCGGGGTCCTACGAGCAGTACTTC
CDR3 protein: CATMEGGAGSYEQYF

D gene: -
clone size: -
J gene: TRBJ2-7
V gene: TRBV5-1
CDR3 DNA: TGCGCCAGCAGCTCCTCCGAGGGGAGCGAGCAGTACTTC
CDR3 protein: CASSSSEGSEQYF

D gene: -
clone size: -
J gene: TRBJ1-1
V gene: TRBV9
CDR3 DNA: TGTGCCAGCAGCCCCCGCGAGGTCCCTGAAGCTTTCTTT
CDR3 protein: CASSPREVPEAFF

D gene: TRBD1
clone size: -
J gene: TRBJ2-1
V gene: TRBV7-9
CDR3 DNA: TGTGCCAGCAGCTTAGAACAGGGGTACTACAATGAGCAGTTCTTC
CDR3 protein: CASSLEQGYYNEQFF

D gene: TRBD2
clone size: -
J gene: TRBJ2-1
V gene: TRBV5-1
CDR3 DNA: TGCGCCAGCAGTTTCGTGGCTAGCGGTTACAATGAGCAGTTCTTC
CDR3 protein: CASSFVASGYNEQFF

D gene: -
clone size: -
J gene: TRBJ2-3
V gene: TRBV11-3
CDR3 DNA: TGTGCCACCACAGGGGACTCGCTCACAGATACGCAGTATTTT
CDR3 protein: CATTGDSLTDTQYF

D gene: -
clone size: -
J gene: TRBJ2-7
V gene: TRBV27
CDR3 DNA: TGTGCCAGCAGTTTGGGCCGACCCTCTCGGGAGCAGTACTTC
CDR3 protein: CASSLGRPSREQYF

D gene: -
clone size: -
J gene: TRBJ1-4
V gene: TRBV7-9
CDR3 DNA: TGTGCCAGCAGCTTAGGAACAGGGAATGAAAAACTGTTTTTT
CDR3 protein: CASSLGTGNEKLFF

D gene: -
clone size: few
J gene: TRBJ2-7
V gene: TRBV12-3/TRBV12-4
CDR3 DNA: TGTGCCAGCAGTTTTGCCGGCTACGAGCAGTACTTC
CDR3 protein: CASSFAGYEQYF

D gene: TRBD1
clone size: -
J gene: TRBJ1-5
V gene: TRBV28
CDR3 DNA: TGTGCCAGCGTGTCGGGACAGGGGAATCAGCCCCAGCATTTT
CDR3 protein: CASVSGQGNQPQHF

D gene: TRBD2
clone size: -
J gene: TRBJ2-3
V gene: TRBV7-3
CDR3 DNA: TGTGCCAGCAGCATTAGCGGGAGCACAGATACGCAGTATTTT
CDR3 protein: CASSISGSTDTQYF

D gene: -
clone size: -
J gene: TRBJ2-5
V gene: TRBV5-1
CDR3 DNA: TGCGCCAGCAGCCCCCGCGGACAAGCGGAGACCCAGTACTTC
CDR3 protein: CASSPRGQAETQYF

D gene: -
clone size: -
J gene: TRBJ2-7
V gene: TRBV2
CDR3 DNA: TGTGCCAGCAGTGAAGAGCGGAGCCGAGGCCGGCTGTCCTACGAGCAGTACTTC
CDR3 protein: CASSEERSRGRLSYEQYF

D gene: TRBD1
clone size: -
J gene: TRBJ2-3
V gene: TRBV19
CDR3 DNA: TGTGCCAGTAGTTGGAAAGGACAGGGGCGATCGACAGATACGCAGTATTTT
CDR3 protein: CASSWKGQGRSTDTQYF

D gene: -
clone size: once
J gene: TRBJ2-7
V gene: TRBV7-8
CDR3 DNA: TGTGCCAGCAGCTTAACCGGCACCTACGAGCAGTACTTC
CDR3 protein: CASSLTGTYEQYF

D gene: TRBD1
clone size: -
J gene: TRBJ2-6
V gene: TRBV7-3
CDR3 DNA: TGTGCCAGCAGTAGGACAGGGGGCCACTCTGGGGCCAACGTCCTGACTTTC
CDR3 protein: CASSRTGGHSGANVLTF

D gene: -
clone size: -
J gene: TRBJ2-3
V gene: TRBV7-9
CDR3 DNA: TGTGCCAGCAGCTCAGGACTGTGGGGGACAGATACGCAGTATTTT
CDR3 protein: CASSSGLWGTDTQYF

D gene: TRBD1
clone size: -
J gene: TRBJ2-1
V gene: TRBV5-4
CDR3 DNA: TGTGCCAGCAGCTTGGACAGGGGGAAAAGCTCCTACAATGAGCAGTTCTTC
CDR3 protein: CASSLDRGKSSYNEQFF

D gene: TRBD1
clone size: -
J gene: TRBJ2-7
V gene: TRBV11-3
CDR3 DNA: TGTGCCAGCAGCTTCGTCGGGGACAGGGGGCAAATCGAGCAGTACTTC
CDR3 protein: CASSFVGDRGQIEQYF

D gene: -
clone size: -
J gene: TRBJ2-7
V gene: TRBV5-1
CDR3 DNA: TGCGCCAGCAGCTTGCCCATACCCCCTCGGGAGCAGTACTTC
CDR3 protein: CASSLPIPPREQYF

D gene: TRBD2
clone size: -
J gene: TRBJ2-7
V gene: TRBV7-6
CDR3 DNA: TGTGCCAGCAGCTTAGGACGCGGGGGAGAGTCCTACGAGCAGTACTTC
CDR3 protein: CASSLGRGGESYEQYF

D gene: TRBD1
clone size: -
J gene: TRBJ1-2
V gene: TRBV28
CDR3 DNA: TGTGCCAGCAGATTGACAGGGGACGGGTATGGCTACACCTTC
CDR3 protein: CASRLTGDGYGYTF

D gene: -
clone size: -
J gene: TRBJ2-5
V gene: TRBV5-6
CDR3 DNA: TGTGCCAGCAGCTTGCTCGAGACCCAGTACTTC
CDR3 protein: CASSLLETQYF

D gene: TRBD2
clone size: -
J gene: TRBJ2-5
V gene: TRBV5-1
CDR3 DNA: TGCGCCAGCAGCTTGGAGGCTAGCGGCTCGGTGGAGACCCAGTACTTC
CDR3 protein: CASSLEASGSVETQYF

D gene: TRBD1
clone size: -
J gene: TRBJ2-2
V gene: TRBV2
CDR3 DNA: TGTGCCAGCAGTGAGAACAGGGGATCCGGGGAGCTGTTTTTT
CDR3 protein: CASSENRGSGELFF

D gene: TRBD1
clone size: -
J gene: TRBJ2-7
V gene: TRBV28
CDR3 DNA: TGTGCCAGCAGTGCCACGGGACAGTTCTACGAGCAGTACTTC
CDR3 protein: CASSATGQFYEQYF

D gene: -
clone size: -
J gene: TRBJ1-4
V gene: TRBV5-8
CDR3 DNA: TGTGCCAGCAGCGTACAAGGCGCCTTAACTAATGAAAAACTGTTTTTT
CDR3 protein: CASSVQGALTNEKLFF

D gene: -
clone size: -
J gene: TRBJ2-2
V gene: TRBV15
CDR3 DNA: TGTGCCACCAGCTTGTACAGAAACACCGGGGAGCTGTTTTTT
CDR3 protein: CATSLYRNTGELFF

D gene: TRBD1
clone size: -
J gene: TRBJ2-3
V gene: TRBV10-1
CDR3 DNA: TGCGCCACCGGACGGGACAGGGACACAGATACGCAGTATTTT
CDR3 protein: CATGRDRDTDTQYF

D gene: TRBD2
clone size: -
J gene: TRBJ2-3
V gene: TRBV11-3
CDR3 DNA: TGTGCCAGCAGCTTAGCCGCGGGACTAGCGGTAACTAGCACAGATACGCAGTATTTT
CDR3 protein: CASSLAAGLAVTSTDTQYF

D gene: -
clone size: once
J gene: TRBJ2-3
V gene: TRBV7-2
CDR3 DNA: TGTGCCAGCAGCCGGGAGCTAAGGAGGACAGATACGCAGTATTTT
CDR3 protein: CASSRELRRTDTQYF

D gene: -
clone size: -
J gene: TRBJ2-2
V gene: TRBV15
CDR3 DNA: TGTGCCACCAGCAACGGGAGAGGGACCGGGGAGCTGTTTTTT
CDR3 protein: CATSNGRGTGELFF